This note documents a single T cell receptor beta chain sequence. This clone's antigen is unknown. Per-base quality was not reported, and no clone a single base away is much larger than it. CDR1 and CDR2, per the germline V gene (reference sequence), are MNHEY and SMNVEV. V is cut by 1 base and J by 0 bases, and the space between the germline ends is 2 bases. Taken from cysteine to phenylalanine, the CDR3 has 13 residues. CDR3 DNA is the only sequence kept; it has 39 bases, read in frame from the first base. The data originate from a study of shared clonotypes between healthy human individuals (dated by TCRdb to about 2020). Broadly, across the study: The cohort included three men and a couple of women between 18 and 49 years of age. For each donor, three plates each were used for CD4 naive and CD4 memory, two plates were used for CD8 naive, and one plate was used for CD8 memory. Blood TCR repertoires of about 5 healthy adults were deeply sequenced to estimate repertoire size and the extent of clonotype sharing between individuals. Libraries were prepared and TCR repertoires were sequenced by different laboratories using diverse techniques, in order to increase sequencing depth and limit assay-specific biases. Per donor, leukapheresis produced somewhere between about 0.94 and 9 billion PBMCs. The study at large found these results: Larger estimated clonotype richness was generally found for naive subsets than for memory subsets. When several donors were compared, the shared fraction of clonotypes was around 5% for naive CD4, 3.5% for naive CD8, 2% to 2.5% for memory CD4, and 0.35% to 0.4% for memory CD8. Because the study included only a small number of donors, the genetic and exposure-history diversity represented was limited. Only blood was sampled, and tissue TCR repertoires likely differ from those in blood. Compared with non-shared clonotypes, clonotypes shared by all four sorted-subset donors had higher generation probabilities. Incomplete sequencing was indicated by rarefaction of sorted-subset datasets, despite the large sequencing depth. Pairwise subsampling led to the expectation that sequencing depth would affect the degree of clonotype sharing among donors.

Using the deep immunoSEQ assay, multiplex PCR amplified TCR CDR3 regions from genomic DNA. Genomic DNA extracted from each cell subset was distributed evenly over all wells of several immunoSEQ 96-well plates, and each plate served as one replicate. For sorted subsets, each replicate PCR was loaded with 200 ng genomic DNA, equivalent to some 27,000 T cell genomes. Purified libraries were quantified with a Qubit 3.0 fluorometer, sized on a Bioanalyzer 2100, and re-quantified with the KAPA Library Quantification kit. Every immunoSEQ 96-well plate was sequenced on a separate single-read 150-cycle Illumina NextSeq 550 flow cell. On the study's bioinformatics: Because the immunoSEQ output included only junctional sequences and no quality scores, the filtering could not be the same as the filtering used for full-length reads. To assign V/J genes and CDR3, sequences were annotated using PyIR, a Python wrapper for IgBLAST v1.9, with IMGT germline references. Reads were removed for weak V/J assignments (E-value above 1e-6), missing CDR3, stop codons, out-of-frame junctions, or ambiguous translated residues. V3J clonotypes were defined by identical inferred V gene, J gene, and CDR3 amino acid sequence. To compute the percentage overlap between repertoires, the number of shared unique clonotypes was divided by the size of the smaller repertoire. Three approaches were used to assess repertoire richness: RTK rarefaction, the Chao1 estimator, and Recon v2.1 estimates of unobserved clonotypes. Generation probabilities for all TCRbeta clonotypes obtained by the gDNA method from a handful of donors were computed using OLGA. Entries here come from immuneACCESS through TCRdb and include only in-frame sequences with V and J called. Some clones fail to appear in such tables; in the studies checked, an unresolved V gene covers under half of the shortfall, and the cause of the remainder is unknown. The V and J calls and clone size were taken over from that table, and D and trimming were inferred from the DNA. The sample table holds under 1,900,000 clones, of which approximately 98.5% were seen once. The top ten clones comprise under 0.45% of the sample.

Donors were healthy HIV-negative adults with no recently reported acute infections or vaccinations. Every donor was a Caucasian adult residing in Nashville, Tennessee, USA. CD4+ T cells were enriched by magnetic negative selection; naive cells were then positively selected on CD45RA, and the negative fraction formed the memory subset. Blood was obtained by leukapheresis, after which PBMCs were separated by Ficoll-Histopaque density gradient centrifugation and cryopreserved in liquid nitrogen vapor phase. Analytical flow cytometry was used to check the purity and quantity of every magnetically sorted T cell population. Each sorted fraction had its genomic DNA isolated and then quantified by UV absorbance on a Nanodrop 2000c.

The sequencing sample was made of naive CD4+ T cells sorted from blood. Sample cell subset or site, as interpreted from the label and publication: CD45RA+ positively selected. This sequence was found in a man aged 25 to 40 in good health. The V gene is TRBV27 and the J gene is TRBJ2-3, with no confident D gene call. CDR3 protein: CASSLFSTDTQYF. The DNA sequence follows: TGTGCCAGCAGTTTATTTAGCACAGATACGCAGTATTTT.